This TCR beta chain was profiled in a study of T cells after posttransplantation cyclophosphamide. Turning to this clone: What it recognizes is unknown. The junction and the germline gene differ at one end; a read error may be behind it.

Profiled with immunoSEQ multiplex PCR; TCRdb holds only in-frame clones, not every one. The table shows tens of thousands of clones, with around 89% occurring only once. The CDR3 consists of 12 residues. Germline CDR1 reads SGHVS; CDR2 reads FNYEAQ. Methotrexate plus calcineurin inhibitor accompanied controls' myeloablative marrow transplants; sampling was 1 year later. Study results and limitations: Tissue-infiltrating T cells from skin or gut overlapped little with blood T cells. Recipient CMV seropositivity and CMV reactivation strongly tracked TRB clonality.

The source material was PBMCs, sampled around 370 days after allogeneic stem cell transplant with calcineurin inhibitor and methotrexate. This receptor was obtained from a female patient younger than 45 who received an allogeneic stem cell transplant from an unrelated donor, was CMV-positive, and had acute and chronic GVHD. Some T cells may originate from the graft donor. This sequence joins TRBV7-6 and TRBJ2-1; TRBD2 aligns across 7 bases. The CDR3 bases are TGTGCCAGCAGCCTAGCGGAGAATGAGCAGTTCTTC. Amino acid sequence: CASSLAENEQFF.